Below are 12 T cell receptor beta chains sequenced from a single sample in a study of shared clonotypes between healthy human individuals. Assay used: immunoSEQ multiplex PCR; TCRdb lists only in-frame clones, some missing. Among approximately 1,500,000 clones listed, approximately 98% were seen once. The sequencing input was naive CD4+ T cells sorted from blood. Noted subset: CD45RA+ positively selected. These TCRs come from a man younger than 45 in good health.

The chain employs TRBV2 and TRBJ2-7; a possible D gene is TRBD2 (5 bases). There are 15 residues in the CDR3. V gave up 1 base and J gave up 5 bases, with 15 bases separating them. CDR1 is SNHLY and CDR2 is FYNNEI in the germline V gene. CDR3 region: CASSEVFGSFDEQYF. CDR3 coding DNA: TGTGCCAGCAGTGAAGTTTTTGGGAGTTTCGACGAGCAGTACTTC.

This chain links TRBV19 with TRBJ1-2, with D possibly matching TRBD1 (5 bases). The germline V gene has CDR1 LNHDA and CDR2 SQIVND (reference sequence). This CDR3 is 15 amino acids long. Trimming took 4 bases from V and 5 from J, leaving 17 bases between them. CDR3: CASSNPGGGNYGYTF. The CDR3 DNA reads as TGTGCCAGTAGTAACCCAGGTGGGGGTAATTATGGCTACACCTTC.

The chain employs TRBV27 and TRBJ2-4, with 7 nucleotides matching TRBD1. The germline CDR1 and CDR2 sequences are MNHEY and SMNVEV (reference sequence). After removal of 7 bases from V and 6 bases from J, the junction contained 9 bases not matched to a gene. CDR3 length: 14 residues. CDR3: CASKETGFSNIQYF. DNA of the CDR3: TGTGCCAGCAAAGAGACAGGGTTTTCAAACATTCAGTACTTC.

The chain is built from TRBV11-2 and TRBJ2-3; D might be TRBD2 (5 bases). The CDR3 has 17 amino acids. CDR1 and CDR2 from the germline V gene are SGHAT and FQNNGV. Trimming removed 0 bases from V and 0 bases from J, with 13 bases in between. In DNA form, the CDR3 reads TGTGCCAGCAGCTTAGAGTTCGGGATAATCAGCACAGATACGCAGTATTTT. It encodes CASSLEFGIISTDTQYF.

The genes are TRBV1 and TRBJ2-1. TRBV1 is a recognized pseudogene. The CDR3 sequence is 15 residues long. CDR3 region: CTSSRTGTNYTEQFF. CDR3 sequence (DNA): TGCACCAGCAGCCGTACCGGGACCAACTACACTGAGCAGTTCTTC.

This rearrangement joins TRBV5-6 to TRBJ1-3, with D perhaps TRBD1 (5 bases). The CDR3 extends over 14 amino acids. Germline CDR1 SGHDT, CDR2 YYEEEE. V was shortened by 2 bases and J by 3 bases, with 9 bases between the two germline ends. The CDR3 is CASSFGGDGNTIYF. The CDR3 bases are TGTGCCAGCAGCTTCGGGGGGGATGGAAACACCATATATTTT.

V usage is TRBV30 and J usage is TRBJ2-7; D is ambiguous. The V gene's germline CDR1 is GTSNPN and CDR2 SVGIG (reference sequence). V was pared by 2 bases and J by 1 base, with 6 bases between. The length of the CDR3 is 12 residues. CDR3 protein: CAWSSTSYEQYF. The CDR3, as DNA: TGTGCCTGGAGTAGTACTTCCTACGAGCAGTACTTC. Using reference TRBV30 and TRBJ2-7 for the parts outside the CDR3, the full variable domain is SQTIHQWPATLVQPVGSPLSLECTVEGTSNPNLYWYRQAAGRGLQLLFYSVGIGQISSEVPQNLSASRPQDRQFILSSKKLLLSDSGFYLCAWSSTSYEQYFGPGTRLTVT.

This clone appeared once. The chain links TRBV6-1 to TRBJ2-2; D unresolved. CDR1 and CDR2 (germline): MNHNS, SASEGT. The CDR3 has 14 residues. V was cut by 6 bases and J by 4 bases, with 12 bases left in between. The CDR3 reads CASSLSGSTGELFF. DNA for the CDR3: TGTGCCAGCAGCCTAAGTGGTTCCACCGGGGAGCTGTTTTTT.

The chain has TRBV14 and TRBJ2-5; possible D gene TRBD2, 6 bases. The CDR3 length is 17 residues. The germline V gene encodes CDR1 SGHDN and CDR2 FVKESK. Trimming stripped 4 bases from V and 2 bases from J, with 20 bases between. The CDR3 protein is CASSPILISTSQETQYF. The CDR3 coding sequence is TGTGCCAGCAGCCCTATCCTGATCTCGACTAGTCAAGAGACCCAGTACTTC.

This rearrangement joins TRBV4-1 to TRBJ2-7, with D maybe TRBD2 (6 bases). CDR1 is MGHRA, CDR2 YSYEKL, per germline. Trimming shortened V by 3 bases and J by 4 bases, and 13 bases separated the two germline ends. This CDR3 contains 14 residues. The CDR3 spells CASSHYGRGYEQYF. CDR3 coding DNA: TGCGCCAGCAGCCATTACGGGAGAGGGTACGAGCAGTACTTC.

The chain uses TRBV7-6 and TRBJ2-6; TRBD1 is a possible D gene (6 bases). Germline CDR1 SGHVS, CDR2 FNYEAQ. Trimming shortened V by 5 bases and J by 4 bases, and 12 bases separated the two germline ends. The CDR3 length is 15 residues. The CDR3 region is CASSRTGIGANVLTF. The DNA for the CDR3 is TGTGCCAGCAGCCGAACAGGGATAGGGGCCAACGTCCTGACTTTC.

The chain couples TRBV6-1 to TRBJ2-5; a possible D gene is TRBD2 (6 bases). Germline assignment: CDR1 MNHNS and CDR2 SASEGT. The CDR3 consists of 14 residues. The V and J ends lost 5 bases and 5 bases respectively, with 15 bases between them. CDR3 sequence (DNA): TGTGCCAGCAGTCTAGGGAGGCCAAGGGAGACCCAGTACTTC. This encodes CASSLGRPRETQYF.